A selection of T cell receptor beta chains follows, all from one sample in a study of T cells in Graves' hyperthyroidism and ophthalmopathy. TCRdb used MiXCR to reprocess the multiplex PCR reads, holding one entry per CDR3 protein. The repertoire has more than 300,000 distinct CDR3 sequences, about 18% of them found once; the top ten carry 35% to 50%. The sequenced sample consisted of blood. The origin of the receptors is a man aged 18 to 29 with Graves' ophthalmopathy. The CDR3 runs from the conserved cysteine through the conserved F or W. The order of the fields is V gene, J gene, CDR3 protein.

>TRBV6-1|TRBJ2-1
CASSDPDRAIYNEQFF
>TRBV12-3/TRBV12-4|TRBJ2-1
CASSFFRTSSYNEQFF
>TRBV4-1|TRBJ1-1
CASSQEGFVITEAFF
>TRBV12-3/TRBV12-4|TRBJ2-5
CASSLEPQETQYF
>TRBV2|TRBJ2-1
CASSAHRDKWYNEQFF
>TRBV11-2|TRBJ2-3
CASSLDGTGTQYF
>TRBV12-3/TRBV12-4|TRBJ1-6
CASTLGGDFDSPLHF
>TRBV11-2|TRBJ2-1
CASSTPQGGSSYNEQFF
>TRBV12-3/TRBV12-4|TRBJ1-5
CASSSTGDQPQHF
>TRBV5-1|TRBJ2-5
CASKGLRGYQEPYF
>TRBV6-1|TRBJ1-1
CASSEFGNTEAFF
>TRBV28|TRBJ1-5
CASSSVDRSPYSNQPQHF
>TRBV29-1|TRBJ1-1
CSVVVTGSMNTEAFF
>TRBV11-3|TRBJ1-3
CASSRISGNTIYF
>TRBV12-3/TRBV12-4|TRBJ2-3
CASRQTDTQYF
>TRBV2|TRBJ2-7
CASSSGFPGSYEQYF
>TRBV7-8|TRBJ2-5
CASSLVKTYQETQYF
>TRBV6-1|TRBJ2-1
CASSAAGTSGKQFF
>TRBV27|TRBJ2-2
CASSWGGTGWTGELFF
>TRBV19|TRBJ2-7
CASSSNRDTTYEQYF
>TRBV29-1|TRBJ2-7
CSVEESGFYEQYF
>TRBV20-1|TRBJ2-3
CSANRPIRDPGTQYF
>TRBV6-5|TRBJ2-5
CASSYSLGGETQYF
>TRBV3-1|TRBJ1-2
CASSQFAGAADATYGYTF
>TRBV3-1|TRBJ1-3
CASSPPGTLGNTIYF
>TRBV5-1|TRBJ2-5
CASSPGTSGNQETQYF
>TRBV15|TRBJ1-4
CATRRGGESTNEKLFF
>TRBV20-1|TRBJ2-2
CSARDLSGTGELFF
>TRBV3-1|TRBJ2-7
CASSNLAGEQYF
>TRBV11-2|TRBJ2-7
CASSSRTDTYEQYF
>TRBV9|TRBJ2-2
CASSVALAEDTGELFF
>TRBV11-2|TRBJ2-5
CASSLELDRAQYF
>TRBV6-1|TRBJ1-1
CASSEKEGENTEAFF
>TRBV3-1|TRBJ2-7
CASSQDPSRGMNEQYF
>TRBV12-3/TRBV12-4|TRBJ2-5
CASSPGLAGVETQYF
>TRBV24-1|TRBJ2-3
CATSEGEDTQYF
>TRBV2|TRBJ1-4
CASWAGTGSEKLFF
>TRBV5-1|TRBJ2-4
CASSTRGGGKNIQYF
>TRBV2|TRBJ2-7
CASSSARPAHYEQYF
>TRBV7-9|TRBJ2-1
CASSRDSSGGENNEQFF
>TRBV19|TRBJ2-3
CASSEAGGPADTQYF
>TRBV4-1|TRBJ2-1
CASSQAYLLRDSYYNEQFF
>TRBV27|TRBJ2-5
CASKSSGTGVQYF
>TRBV27|TRBJ2-5
CASSLWAEETQYF
>TRBV6-1|TRBJ2-3
CASSEGVGADTQYF